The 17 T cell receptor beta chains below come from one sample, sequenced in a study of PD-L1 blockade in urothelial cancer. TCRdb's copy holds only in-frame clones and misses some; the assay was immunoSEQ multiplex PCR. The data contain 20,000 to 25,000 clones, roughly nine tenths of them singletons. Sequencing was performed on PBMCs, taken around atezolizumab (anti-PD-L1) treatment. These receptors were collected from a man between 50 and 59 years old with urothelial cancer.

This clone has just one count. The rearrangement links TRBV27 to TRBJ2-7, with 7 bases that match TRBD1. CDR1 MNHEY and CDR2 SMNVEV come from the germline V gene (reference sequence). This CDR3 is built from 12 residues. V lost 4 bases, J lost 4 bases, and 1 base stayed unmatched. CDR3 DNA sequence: TGTGCCAGCAGTTCGACAGGGTACGAGCAGTACTTC. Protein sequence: CASSSTGYEQYF.

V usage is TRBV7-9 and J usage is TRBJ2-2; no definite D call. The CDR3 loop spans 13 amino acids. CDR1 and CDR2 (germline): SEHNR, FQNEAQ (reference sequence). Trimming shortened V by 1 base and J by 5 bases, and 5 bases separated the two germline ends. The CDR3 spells CASSLGSTGELFF. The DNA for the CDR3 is TGTGCCAGCAGCTTAGGCAGTACCGGGGAGCTGTTTTTT.

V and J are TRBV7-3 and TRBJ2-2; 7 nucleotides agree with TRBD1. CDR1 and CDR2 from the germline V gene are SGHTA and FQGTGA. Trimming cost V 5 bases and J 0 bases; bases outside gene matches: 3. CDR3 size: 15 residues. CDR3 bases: TGTGCCAGCAGCCCTGACAGGGCGAACACCGGGGAGCTGTTTTTT. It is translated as CASSPDRANTGELFF. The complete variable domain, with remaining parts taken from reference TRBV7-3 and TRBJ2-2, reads GAGVSQTPSNKVTEKGKYVELRCDPISGHTALYWYRQSLGQGPEFLIYFQGTGAADDSGLPNDRFFAVRPEGSVSTLKIQRTERGDSAVYLCASSPDRANTGELFFGEGSRLTVL.

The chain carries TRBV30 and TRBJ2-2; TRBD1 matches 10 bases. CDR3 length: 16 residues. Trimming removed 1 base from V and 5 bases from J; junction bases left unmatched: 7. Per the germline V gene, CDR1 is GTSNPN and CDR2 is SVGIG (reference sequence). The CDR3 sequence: CAWSGEDRGDTGELFF. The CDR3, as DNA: TGTGCCTGGAGTGGGGAGGACAGGGGGGATACCGGGGAGCTGTTTTTT. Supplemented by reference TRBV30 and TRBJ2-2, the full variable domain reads SQTIHQWPATLVQPVGSPLSLECTVEGTSNPNLYWYRQAAGRGLQLLFYSVGIGQISSEVPQNLSASRPQDRQFILSSKKLLLSDSGFYLCAWSGEDRGDTGELFFGEGSRLTVL.

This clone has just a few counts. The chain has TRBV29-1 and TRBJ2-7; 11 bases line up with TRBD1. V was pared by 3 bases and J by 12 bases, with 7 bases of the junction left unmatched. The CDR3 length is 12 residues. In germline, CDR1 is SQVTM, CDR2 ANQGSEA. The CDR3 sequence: CSVDTGQGVLYF. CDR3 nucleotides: TGCAGCGTTGACACGGGACAGGGGGTTCTGTACTTC.

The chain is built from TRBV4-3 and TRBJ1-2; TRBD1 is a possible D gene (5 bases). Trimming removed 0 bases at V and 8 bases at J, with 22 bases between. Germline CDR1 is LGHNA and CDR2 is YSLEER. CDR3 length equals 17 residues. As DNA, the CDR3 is TGCGCCAGCAGCCAAGATCTCAGGGCGGGGGTACTTGGAGGCTACACCTTC. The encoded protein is CASSQDLRAGVLGGYTF.

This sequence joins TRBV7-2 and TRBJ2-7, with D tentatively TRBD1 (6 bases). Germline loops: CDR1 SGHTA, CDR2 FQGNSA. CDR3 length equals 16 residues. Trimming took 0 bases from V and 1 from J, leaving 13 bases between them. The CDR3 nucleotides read TGTGCCAGCAGCTTAGCAAGTGGGGGCGCGTCCTACGAGCAGTACTTC. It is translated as CASSLASGGASYEQYF.

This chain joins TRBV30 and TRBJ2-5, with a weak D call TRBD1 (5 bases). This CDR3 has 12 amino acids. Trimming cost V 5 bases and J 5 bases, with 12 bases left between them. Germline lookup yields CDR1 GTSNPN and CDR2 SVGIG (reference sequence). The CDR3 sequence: CAWAGISETQYF. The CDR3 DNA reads TGTGCCTGGGCAGGGATTTCGGAGACCCAGTACTTC. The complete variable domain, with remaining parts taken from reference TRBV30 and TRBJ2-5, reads SQTIHQWPATLVQPVGSPLSLECTVEGTSNPNLYWYRQAAGRGLQLLFYSVGIGQISSEVPQNLSASRPQDRQFILSSKKLLLSDSGFYLCAWAGISETQYFGPGTRLLVL.

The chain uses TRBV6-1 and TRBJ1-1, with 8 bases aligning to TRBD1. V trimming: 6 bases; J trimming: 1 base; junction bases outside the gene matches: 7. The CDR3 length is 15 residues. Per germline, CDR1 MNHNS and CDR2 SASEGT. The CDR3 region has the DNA TGTGCCAGCAGGGAGACAGGGGTACCGAACACTGAAGCTTTCTTT. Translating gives CASRETGVPNTEAFF.

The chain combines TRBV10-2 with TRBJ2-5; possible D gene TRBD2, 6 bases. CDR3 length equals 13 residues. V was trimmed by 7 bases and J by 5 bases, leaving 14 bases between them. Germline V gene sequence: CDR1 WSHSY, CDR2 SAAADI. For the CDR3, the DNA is TGCGCCAGCACGGAACTAGCTTGGGAGACCCAGTACTTC. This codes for CASTELAWETQYF.

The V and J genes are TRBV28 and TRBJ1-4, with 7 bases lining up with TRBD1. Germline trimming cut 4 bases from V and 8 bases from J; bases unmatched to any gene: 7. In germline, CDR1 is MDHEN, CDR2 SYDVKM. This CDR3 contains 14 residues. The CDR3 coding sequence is TGTGCCAGCAGTTCAGGGGGTGAGCTGGAAAAACTGTTTTTT. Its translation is CASSSGGELEKLFF.

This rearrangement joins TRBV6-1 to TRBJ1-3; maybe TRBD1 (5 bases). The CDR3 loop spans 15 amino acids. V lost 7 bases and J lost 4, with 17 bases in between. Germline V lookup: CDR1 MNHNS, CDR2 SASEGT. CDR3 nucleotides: TGTGCCAGCATCCGCCTTTTGAACAGGGGAAACACCATATATTTT. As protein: CASIRLLNRGNTIYF.

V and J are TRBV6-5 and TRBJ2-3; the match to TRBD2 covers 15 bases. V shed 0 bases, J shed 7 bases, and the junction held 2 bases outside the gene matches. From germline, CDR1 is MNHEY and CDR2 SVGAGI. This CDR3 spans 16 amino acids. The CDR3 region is CASSYSGLAGGYTQYF. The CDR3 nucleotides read TGTGCCAGCAGTTACTCTGGACTAGCGGGGGGGTATACGCAGTATTTT.

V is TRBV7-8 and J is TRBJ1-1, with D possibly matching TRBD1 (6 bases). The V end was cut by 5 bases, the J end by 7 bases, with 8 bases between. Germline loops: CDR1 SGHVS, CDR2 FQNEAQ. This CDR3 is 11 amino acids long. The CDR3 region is CASSLTGEAFF. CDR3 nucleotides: TGTGCCAGCAGCCTGACAGGTGAAGCTTTCTTT.

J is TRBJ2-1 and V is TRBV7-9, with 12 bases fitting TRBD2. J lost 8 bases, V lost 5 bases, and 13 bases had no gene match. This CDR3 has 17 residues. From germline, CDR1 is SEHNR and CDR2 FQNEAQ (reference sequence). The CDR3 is CASSARTTSGGKDEQFF. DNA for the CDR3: TGTGCCAGCAGCGCTCGGACGACTAGCGGGGGTAAGGATGAGCAGTTCTTC.

Written as DNA, the CDR3 is TGTGCCAGCAGCGTAGAGACATGGCCCCTCCACTTT. Its translation is CASSVETWPLHF. The chain has TRBV9 and TRBJ1-6, with no clear D. The CDR3 totals 12 residues. CDR1 and CDR2 (germline): SGDLS, YYNGEE. V was cut by 0 bases and J by 13 bases, with 8 bases left in between.

CDR3 region: CASSVAQNTGELFF. The CDR3 coding sequence is TGTGCCAGCAGCGTAGCCCAGAACACCGGGGAGCTGTTTTTT. V usage is TRBV9 and J usage is TRBJ2-2, with D uncertain. The germline V gene encodes CDR1 SGDLS and CDR2 YYNGEE. V lost 0 bases and J lost 1, with 4 bases in between. The CDR3 is 14 amino acids.